The T cell receptor beta chain described here comes from a study of blood T cell repertoires in COVID-19 (dated by TCRdb to about 2020). For the wider study: Collaborator samples came from the United States, Italy and Spain and covered acute and convalescent phases of COVID-19. The repertoires were released in a freely available public database intended as a resource for research on the immune response to SARS-CoV-2. The material from the prospective study consisted of cDNA or gDNA derived from T cells, B-cell-depleted T cells, or PBMCs. Where available, HLA class I and class II types were taken from metadata supplied by the sample provider and were not determined by assay-based typing. A de-identified subject ID, COVID-19 status, age in years and sex were almost always included in the sample metadata. Subjects who had been exposed to COVID-19, were actively infected with it, or had recovered from it provided the deeply sampled blood TCRbeta repertoires that made up the dataset. Samples came from the ongoing ImmuneRACE study (first 160 participants) plus 1,254 subjects from 6 global collaborators. Study-wide conclusions, independent of this receptor: Clinical and demographic metadata were provided uncurated, with the amount varying by source and participant.

TCRbeta CDR3 regions were amplified from genomic DNA using the immunoSEQ Assay, a bias-controlled multiplex PCR. As for the authors' bioinformatics: The number of nucleated cells in each sample was estimated by amplification of reference gene primers within the assay. To quantify the absolute abundance of each unique TCRbeta CDR3 rearrangement, sequence reads were collapsed and filtered. Productive Simpson clonality was computed per sample as the square root of Simpson's diversity index over productive rearrangements. In its TCRdb copy, this immuneACCESS table keeps in-frame sequences only and misses some clones. Where compared with another copy, unresolved V genes explain less than half of these, and the others have no known cause. V, J and clone size are taken as reported in that table, and D and trimming were inferred from the DNA itself. The sample table contains roughly 40,000 clones; only one count was recorded for approximately 89% of them. The ten largest clones take up about 1.2% of the sample.

To note about this clone: The antigen it recognizes is unknown. No clone much larger than this one lies a single base away; base qualities are absent.

V is trimmed back by 7 bases and J by 6 bases, and the junction contains 10 bases that no gene match accounts for. There are 15 amino acids in the CDR3, from cysteine to phenylalanine inclusive. The read is trimmed to its CDR3 DNA, 45 bases read in frame from base 1. Per the germline V gene, MDHEN is the CDR1 and SYDVKM is the CDR2. Each collaborating institution followed its own protocols to collect whole blood in K2EDTA tubes. For TCRbeta analysis, collaborators shipped samples as frozen whole blood, isolated PBMCs, or DNA extracted from either of those sample types. The chain was built from TRBV28 and TRBJ1-5, with 9 bases in between that match TRBD1. The source is a woman between 35 and 50 years old with acute or convalescent COVID-19. Input material: peripheral blood. CDR3 protein: CASTQQGARSQPQHF. The nucleotide sequence reads as follows: TGTGCCAGCACTCAACAGGGGGCACGGAGTCAGCCCCAGCATTTT.